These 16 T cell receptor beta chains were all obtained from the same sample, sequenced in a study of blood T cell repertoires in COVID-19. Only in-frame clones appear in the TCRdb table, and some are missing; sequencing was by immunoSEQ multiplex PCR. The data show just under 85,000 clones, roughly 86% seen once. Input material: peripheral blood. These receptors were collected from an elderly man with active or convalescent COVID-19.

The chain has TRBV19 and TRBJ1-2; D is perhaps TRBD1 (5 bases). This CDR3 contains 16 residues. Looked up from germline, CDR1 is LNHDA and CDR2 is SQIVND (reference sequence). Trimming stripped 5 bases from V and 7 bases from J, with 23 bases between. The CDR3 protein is CASSRGGAPGDGGYTF. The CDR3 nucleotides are TGTGCCAGTAGTCGGGGAGGGGCTCCCGGTGATGGTGGCTACACCTTC.

CDR3 in amino acids: CASSQGQGWYGYTF. In DNA form, the CDR3 reads TGCGCCAGCAGTCAAGGACAGGGTTGGTATGGCTACACCTTC. This chain links TRBV5-1 with TRBJ1-2; 8 bases line up with TRBD1. The ends lost 5 bases at V and 5 bases at J; junction bases unmatched: 8. The CDR3 covers 14 residues. The germline V gene has CDR1 SGHRS and CDR2 YFSETQ.

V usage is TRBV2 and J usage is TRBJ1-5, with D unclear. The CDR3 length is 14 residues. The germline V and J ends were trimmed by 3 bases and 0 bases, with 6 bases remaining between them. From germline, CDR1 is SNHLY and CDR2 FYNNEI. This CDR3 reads CASSDNYSNQPQHF. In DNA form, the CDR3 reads TGTGCCAGCAGTGACAACTATAGCAATCAGCCCCAGCATTTT.

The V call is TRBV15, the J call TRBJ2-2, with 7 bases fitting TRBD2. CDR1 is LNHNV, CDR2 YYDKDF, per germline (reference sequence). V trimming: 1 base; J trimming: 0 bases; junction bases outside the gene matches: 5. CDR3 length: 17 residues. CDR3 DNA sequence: TGTGCCACCAGCAGAGGAGTTCGGGGGGCGAACACCGGGGAGCTGTTTTTT. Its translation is CATSRGVRGANTGELFF.

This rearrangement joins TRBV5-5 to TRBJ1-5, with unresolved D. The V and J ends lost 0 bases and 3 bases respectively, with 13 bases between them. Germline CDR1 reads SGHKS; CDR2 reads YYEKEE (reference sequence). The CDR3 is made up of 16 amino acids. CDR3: CASSLAPGEHNQPQHF. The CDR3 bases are TGTGCCAGCAGCTTGGCCCCCGGAGAGCACAATCAGCCCCAGCATTTT.

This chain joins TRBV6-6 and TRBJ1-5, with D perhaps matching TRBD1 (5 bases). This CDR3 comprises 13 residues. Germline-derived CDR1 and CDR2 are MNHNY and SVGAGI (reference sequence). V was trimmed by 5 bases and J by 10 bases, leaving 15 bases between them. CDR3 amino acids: CASSPGGGGPQHF. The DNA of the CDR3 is TGTGCCAGCAGTCCCGGGGGGGGTGGTCCCCAGCATTTT.

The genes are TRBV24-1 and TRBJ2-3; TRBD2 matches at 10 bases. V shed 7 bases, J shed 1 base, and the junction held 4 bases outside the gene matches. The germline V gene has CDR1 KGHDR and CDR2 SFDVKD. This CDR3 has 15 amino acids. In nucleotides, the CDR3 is TGTGCCACCAGGGAAACTAGCGGGGGCACAGATACGCAGTATTTT. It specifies CATRETSGGTDTQYF.

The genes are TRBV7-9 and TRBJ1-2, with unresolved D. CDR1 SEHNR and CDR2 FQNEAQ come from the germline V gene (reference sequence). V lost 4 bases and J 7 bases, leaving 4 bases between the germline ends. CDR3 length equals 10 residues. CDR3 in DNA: TGTGCCAGCAGCTCCCGTGGCTACACCTTC. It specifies CASSSRGYTF. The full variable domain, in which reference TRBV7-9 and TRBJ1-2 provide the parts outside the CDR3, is DTGVSQNPRHKITKRGQNVTFRCDPISEHNRLYWYRQTLGQGPEFLTYFQNEAQLEKSRLLSDRFSAERPKGSFSTLEIQRTEQGDSAMYLCASSSRGYTFGSGTRLTVV.

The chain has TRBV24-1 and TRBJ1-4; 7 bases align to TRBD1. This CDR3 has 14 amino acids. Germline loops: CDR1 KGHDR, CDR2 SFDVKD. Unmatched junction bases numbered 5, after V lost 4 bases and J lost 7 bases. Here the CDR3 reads CATSETGSGEKLFF. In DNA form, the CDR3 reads TGTGCCACCAGTGAGACAGGGTCCGGTGAAAAACTGTTTTTT.

The CDR3 DNA follows: TGTGCCAGCAGCCCCAGACTAGCGGGGCGACTCAACAATGAGCAGTTCTTC. Residues: CASSPRLAGRLNNEQFF. The chain recombines TRBV7-8 with TRBJ2-1, with 11 bases lining up with TRBD2. From germline, CDR1 is SGHVS and CDR2 FQNEAQ. This CDR3 contains 17 residues. J gave up 5 bases and V 5 bases, and 11 bases lay outside the gene matches.

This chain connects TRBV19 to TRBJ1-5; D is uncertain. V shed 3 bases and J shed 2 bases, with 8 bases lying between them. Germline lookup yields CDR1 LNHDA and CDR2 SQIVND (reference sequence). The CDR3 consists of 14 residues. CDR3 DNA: TGTGCCAGTAGTATGCCGGCGGGCAATCAGCCCCAGCATTTT. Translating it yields CASSMPAGNQPQHF.

CDR3 loop: CASSPGTSVPDNEQFF. The DNA for the CDR3 is TGTGCCAGCAGCCCGGGGACTAGCGTTCCCGACAATGAGCAGTTCTTC. This chain joins TRBV4-2 and TRBJ2-1; TRBD2 aligns across 10 bases. With 4 bases clipped from V and 5 bases from J, the junction kept 8 bases outside the gene matches. Germline V CDR1 and CDR2: LGHNA, YNFKEQ. The CDR3 runs to 16 residues.

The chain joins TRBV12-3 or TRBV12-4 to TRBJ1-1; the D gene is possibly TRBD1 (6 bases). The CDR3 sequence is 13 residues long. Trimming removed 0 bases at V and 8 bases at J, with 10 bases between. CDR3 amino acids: CASSLAQGLEAFF. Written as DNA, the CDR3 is TGTGCCAGCAGTTTAGCGCAGGGGCTGGAAGCTTTCTTT.

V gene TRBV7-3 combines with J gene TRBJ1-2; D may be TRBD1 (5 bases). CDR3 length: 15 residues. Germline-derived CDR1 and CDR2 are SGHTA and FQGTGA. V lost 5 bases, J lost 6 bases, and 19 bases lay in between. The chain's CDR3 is CASSRTGEGTDGYTF. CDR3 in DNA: TGTGCCAGCAGCCGCACGGGGGAGGGAACCGATGGCTACACCTTC.

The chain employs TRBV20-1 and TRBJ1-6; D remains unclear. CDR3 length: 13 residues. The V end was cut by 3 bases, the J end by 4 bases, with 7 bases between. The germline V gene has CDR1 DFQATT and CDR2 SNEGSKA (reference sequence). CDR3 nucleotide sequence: TGCAGTGCTAGTTGGCAGTATAATTCACCCCTCCACTTT. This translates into CSASWQYNSPLHF.

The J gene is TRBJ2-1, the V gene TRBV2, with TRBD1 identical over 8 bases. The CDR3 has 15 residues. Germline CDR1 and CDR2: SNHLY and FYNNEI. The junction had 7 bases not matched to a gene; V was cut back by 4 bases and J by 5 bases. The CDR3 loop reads CASSARQGTHNEQFF. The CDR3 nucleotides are TGTGCCAGCAGTGCCCGACAGGGGACGCACAATGAGCAGTTCTTC.